These 10 T cell receptor beta chains came from one sample sequenced in a study of OX40 agonist ivuxolimab in advanced cancers. The protocol was immunoSEQ multiplex PCR, while the TCRdb copy is restricted to in-frame clones and leaves out a portion. The table shows tens of thousands of clones, with 91% occurring only once. The sample was CD4+ or CD8+ T cells sorted from blood, taken in a trial of the OX40 agonist ivuxolimab. These receptors were taken from an adult with an advanced solid tumor such as melanoma, head and neck, liver or kidney cancer.

This chain links TRBV7-9 with TRBJ1-1; D is uncertain. Trimming stripped 1 base from V and 0 bases from J, with 6 bases between. The CDR3 has 14 residues. CDR1 SEHNR and CDR2 FQNEAQ come from the germline V gene (reference sequence). CDR3 in amino acids: CASSLGSLNTEAFF. Written as DNA, the CDR3 is TGTGCCAGCAGCTTAGGCAGTCTGAACACTGAAGCTTTCTTT.

The chain has TRBV6-5 and TRBJ1-1, with a weak D call TRBD1 (5 bases). CDR1 is MNHEY and CDR2 is SVGAGI in the germline V gene. The CDR3 extends over 13 amino acids. Trimming shortened V by 5 bases and J by 6 bases, and 13 bases separated the two germline ends. CDR3 nucleotide sequence: TGTGCCAGCAGTCGGGGGATTAGCGCTGAAGCTTTCTTT. Translation: CASSRGISAEAFF.

V usage is TRBV9 and J usage is TRBJ2-2; D gene ambiguous. CDR1 SGDLS and CDR2 YYNGEE come from the germline V gene. The CDR3 is made up of 12 amino acids. V lost 1 base to trimming and J lost 5 bases, with 3 bases between them. The CDR3 is CASSVPTGELFF. CDR3 sequence (DNA): TGTGCCAGCAGCGTACCTACCGGGGAGCTGTTTTTT.

The genes are TRBV27 and TRBJ2-1; D is unresolved. The germline V gene encodes CDR1 MNHEY and CDR2 SMNVEV (reference sequence). V lost 3 bases, J lost 10 bases, and 4 bases lay in between. The CDR3 runs 10 residues. CDR3 in amino acids: CASSFPEQFF. DNA for the CDR3: TGTGCCAGCAGTTTCCCGGAGCAGTTCTTC.

The chain uses TRBV28 and TRBJ1-1; D uncertain. Germline CDR1 is MDHEN and CDR2 is SYDVKM. CDR3 length equals 15 residues. V was clipped by 6 bases and J by 1 base, with 15 bases between them. As DNA, the CDR3 is TGTGCCAGCAGAGGGTTTAGGAGTCCGAACACTGAAGCTTTCTTT. This sequence encodes CASRGFRSPNTEAFF.

This clone was observed a single time. V usage is TRBV23-1 and J usage is TRBJ1-5; no clear D. TRBV23-1 is marked as an open reading frame, function uncertain. Trimming pared 7 bases from V and 5 bases from J, leaving 18 bases between. This CDR3 is built from 15 residues. The CDR3 sequence: CASTFGWAADQPQHF. CDR3 bases: TGCGCCAGCACCTTCGGCTGGGCAGCCGATCAGCCCCAGCATTTT.

This clone was observed at least ten times. The chain links TRBV7-3 to TRBJ2-3, with D uncertain. The V gene lost 0 bases and the J gene lost 2 bases, with 12 bases spanning the gap. Looked up from germline, CDR1 is SGHTA and CDR2 is FQGTGA. The CDR3 loop spans 16 amino acids. DNA for the CDR3: TGTGCCAGCAGCTTAACGGGTCAAGCGCTCACAGATACGCAGTATTTT. Translation gives CASSLTGQALTDTQYF.

The rearrangement uses TRBV6-1 and TRBJ1-4; TRBD1 matches 9 bases. J lost 7 bases, V lost 8 bases, and 8 bases had no gene match. Germline lookup yields CDR1 MNHNS and CDR2 SASEGT. The CDR3 spans 14 residues. CDR3: CASVTGGKFEKLFF. The CDR3, as DNA: TGTGCCAGCGTCACAGGGGGCAAGTTTGAAAAACTGTTTTTT.

The rearrangement uses TRBV7-9 and TRBJ1-3; D remains ambiguous. Germline assignment: CDR1 SEHNR and CDR2 FQNEAQ (reference sequence). The ends were cut back, 3 bases at V and 4 bases at J, with 4 bases in the middle. The CDR3 is made up of 12 amino acids. The chain's CDR3 is CASSLAGNTIYF. In DNA form, the CDR3 reads TGTGCCAGCAGCTTGGCAGGAAACACCATATATTTT.

This chain connects TRBV5-6 to TRBJ2-1; the D call may be TRBD1 or TRBD2 (5 bases each). This CDR3 comprises 15 residues. The V and J ends lost 3 bases and 5 bases respectively, with 15 bases between them. Looked up from germline, CDR1 is SGHDT and CDR2 is YYEEEE. The CDR3 spells CASSSGALNHNEQFF. CDR3 bases: TGTGCCAGCAGCTCCGGGGCACTAAATCACAATGAGCAGTTCTTC.